The entry that follows covers one T cell receptor (beta chain) sequence. Its antigen is not identified. The data stem from a study of graft-versus-host responses after intestinal transplantation. Study details: The whole recipient group had anti-thymocyte globulin induction followed by tacrolimus and steroids for roughly 3 years.

Method: immunoSEQ multiplex PCR; TCRdb's copy keeps in-frame clones and lacks some. Of about 90,000 clones listed, 88% are singletons. This CDR3 region has 14 residues. CDR1 and CDR2 from the germline V gene are SGHDT and YYEEEE. The V segment lost 3 bases and the J segment 0 bases; nucleotides outside the gene matches: 1. Study-level findings and limits: Early after transplant, HvG clones declined as circulating GvH clones peaked. The authors found GvH clones in recipient marrow, some appearing first in ileum or blood.

The chain couples TRBV5-6 to TRBJ2-3, with 7 positions matching TRBD1. The sequencing used unstimulated CD4+ T cells sorted from spleen or lymph node cells, collected before transplant. The origin of this receptor is a human donor who was the organ donor for an intestinal transplant. The CDR3 here is CASSSTGSTDTQYF. Written as DNA, the CDR3 is TGTGCCAGCAGCTCGACAGGGAGCACAGATACGCAGTATTTT.